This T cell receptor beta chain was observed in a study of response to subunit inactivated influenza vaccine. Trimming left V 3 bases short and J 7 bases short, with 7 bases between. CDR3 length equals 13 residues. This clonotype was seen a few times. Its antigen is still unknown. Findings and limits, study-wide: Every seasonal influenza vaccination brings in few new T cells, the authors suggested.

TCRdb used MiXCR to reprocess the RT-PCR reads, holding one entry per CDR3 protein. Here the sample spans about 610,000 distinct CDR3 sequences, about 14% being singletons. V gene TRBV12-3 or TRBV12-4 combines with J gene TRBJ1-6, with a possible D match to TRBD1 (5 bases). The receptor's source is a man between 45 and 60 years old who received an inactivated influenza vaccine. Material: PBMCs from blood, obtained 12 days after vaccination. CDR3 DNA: TGTGCCAGCAGTTTGACAGAGAATTCACCCCTCCACTTT. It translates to CASSLTENSPLHF.